What follows is one TCR beta chain and its context. The antigen it recognizes is unknown. Base qualities are not at hand, and no much larger clone is one base apart. The sample comes from a study of T cell clones after liver transplantation (dated by TCRdb to the late 2010s). As for the study more broadly: Samples were obtained from ITN030ST, a randomized trial in which withdrawal of immunosuppression was attempted within 2 years of liver transplantation. Donor-reactive T cell clones were identified by TCRbeta sequencing following a pre-transplant mixed lymphocyte reaction and were subsequently tracked in post-transplant blood. Third party-reactive TCRbeta sequences were also identified from pre-transplant MLRs to serve as an antigen-independent comparator for donor-reactive sequences. Three of the eight recipients were HCV-positive; the others were transplanted for non-autoimmune, non-viral indications. Until randomization at 12-24 months post-transplant, subjects were given standard immunosuppression, with no induction therapy. To count as tolerant, a recipient had to stay completely off immunosuppression for at least one year without liver enzymes climbing beyond twice the upper limit of normal. Blood samples were collected pre-transplant, pre-randomization before withdrawal, and post-randomization after either full withdrawal or failed withdrawal. Of the 8 liver transplant recipients making up the studied cohort, 3 were classified as tolerant and 5 as non-tolerant.

Thawed unstimulated PBMCs were stained for CD3, CD4 and CD8 and FACS-sorted into CD3+CD4+ and CD3+CD8+ populations. Each of the 8 studied subjects was randomized to immunosuppression withdrawal. The Qiagen DNeasy Blood and Tissue Kit was used for genomic DNA isolation. Inclusive of the bounding cysteine and phenylalanine, the CDR3 is 13 residues long. The only DNA kept is the CDR3, 39 bases in frame from the first base. The germline V gene gives CDR1 as SGHNT and CDR2 as YENEEA. Deletion took 3 bases off V and 3 bases off J, with a span of 8 bases between the germline ends. Using immunoSEQ, frozen genomic DNA was subjected to high-throughput TCRbeta CDR3 sequencing, a process that included PCR amplification, mapping, bias correction and internal controls. For the original study's pipeline: Only productive rearrangements were retained, and each unique TCRbeta sequence was defined by its CDR3 nucleotide sequence together with its V and J gene. Donor-reactive sequences required at least 5-fold expansion in CFSE-low cells versus unstimulated pre-transplant cells and at least 0.01% frequency. To ensure at least 90% detection power, minimum frequency thresholds were set for each subject based on that subject's lowest-template unstimulated sample. Jensen-Shannon divergence between the top 1000 TCRbeta sequences after and before transplant was used to measure repertoire turnover. Two-sided Fisher's exact tests were used to test for changes in how often donor-reactive sequences were detected. Drawn from immuneACCESS, this table holds only the in-frame rearrangements with V and J called that TCRdb kept. Clones are partly lost; checked studies trace under half to an unresolved V gene and leave the rest unexplained. V, J and clone size were drawn from that table, and D and trimming were deduced from the DNA. Here the sample has 80,000 or so clones; about 82% occur a single time. Together, the top ten hold about 0.52% of the sample.

Beyond this particular receptor, the publication reports: In two subjects, low numbers of available donor cells limited the measurable donor-reactive repertoire. Without allograft tissue specimens, donor-reactive T cells may have migrated into the graft rather than being deleted. Once repertoire turnover was taken into account, donor-reactive detection showed a significant reduction for CD4 in 7 of 8 subjects and for CD8 in 8 of 8. In 5 of 8 subjects, circulating donor-reactive CD4 TCRbeta sequences decreased significantly after transplant, regardless of tolerance or HCV status. Conclusions were preliminary, limited by small, heterogeneous patient numbers and non-standardized post-transplant time points. The decline in donor-reactive sequences exceeded the decline in third party-reactive sequences, suggesting partial antigen-specific deletion that was unrelated to withdrawal success.

The specimen was CD4+ T cells from blood, collected 46 months after liver transplant. The clonotype was recovered from a human patient who received a liver transplant. Following transplantation, T cells from the graft donor may be among those present. The V gene is TRBV11-3 and the J gene is TRBJ1-1; TRBD1 is a possible D gene, resting on 6 matching bases. The sequence in DNA is TGTGCCAGCAGCTTTCGACAGGACACTGAAGCTTTCTTT. Its coded protein is CASSFRQDTEAFF.